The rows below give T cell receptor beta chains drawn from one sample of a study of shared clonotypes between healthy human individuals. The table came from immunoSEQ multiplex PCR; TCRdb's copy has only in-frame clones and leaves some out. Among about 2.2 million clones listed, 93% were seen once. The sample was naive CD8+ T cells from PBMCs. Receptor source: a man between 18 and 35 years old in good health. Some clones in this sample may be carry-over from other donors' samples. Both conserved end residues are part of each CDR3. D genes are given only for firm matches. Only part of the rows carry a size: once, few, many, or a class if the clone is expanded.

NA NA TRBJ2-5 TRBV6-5 CASGQGGSAEETQYF TGTGCCAGCGGACAAGGGGGGAGCGCCGAAGAGACCCAGTACTTC
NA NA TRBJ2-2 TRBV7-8 CASCPGVNTGELFF TGTGCCAGCTGTCCCGGGGTGAACACCGGGGAGCTGTTTTTT
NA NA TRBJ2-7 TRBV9 CASSPRPSTGGYFEQYF TGTGCCAGCAGCCCACGCCCCTCGACGGGCGGTTATTTCGAGCAGTACTTC
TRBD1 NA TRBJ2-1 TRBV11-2 CASSLLRDRGYNEQFF TGTGCCAGCAGCTTGCTGAGGGACAGGGGATACAATGAGCAGTTCTTC
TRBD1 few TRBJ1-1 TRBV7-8 CASSPDRVSTEAFF TGTGCCAGCAGCCCCGACAGGGTGAGCACTGAAGCTTTCTTT
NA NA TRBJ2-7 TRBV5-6 CASSLGVYEQYF TGTGCCAGCAGCTTGGGTGTGTACGAGCAGTACTTC
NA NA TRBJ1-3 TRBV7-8 CASSGRRFSGNTIYF TGTGCCAGCAGCGGACGGCGATTCTCTGGAAACACCATATATTTT
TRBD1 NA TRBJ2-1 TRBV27 CASSWDRADEQFF TGTGCCAGCAGTTGGGACAGGGCCGATGAGCAGTTCTTC
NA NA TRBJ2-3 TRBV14 CASSHLERAARSDTQYF TGTGCCAGCAGCCACCTGGAGAGGGCGGCCCGATCAGATACGCAGTATTTT
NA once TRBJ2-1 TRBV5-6 CASSFVRDYNEQFF TGTGCCAGCAGTTTCGTCCGGGACTACAATGAGCAGTTCTTC
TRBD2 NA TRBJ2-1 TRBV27 CASRSASGSNDGKFF TGTGCCAGCCGATCGGCTAGCGGGAGTAATGATGGGAAGTTCTTC
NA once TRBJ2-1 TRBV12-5 CASGLFPSQHNEQFF TGTGCTAGTGGTTTGTTCCCAAGCCAACACAATGAGCAGTTCTTC
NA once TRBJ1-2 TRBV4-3 CASSQEARSTYGYTF TGCGCCAGCAGCCAAGAGGCCAGGAGCACCTATGGCTACACCTTC
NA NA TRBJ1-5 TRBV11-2 CASSLGGGQPQHF TGTGCCAGCAGCTTAGGGGGGGGGCAGCCCCAGCATTTT
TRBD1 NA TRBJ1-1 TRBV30 CAWSVATGEAEAFF TGTGCCTGGAGTGTAGCGACAGGGGAAGCTGAAGCTTTCTTT
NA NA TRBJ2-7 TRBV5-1 CASSLNLVDWSEQYF TGCGCCAGCAGCTTGAATCTAGTCGATTGGTCCGAGCAGTACTTC
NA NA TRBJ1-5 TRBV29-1 CSGEGSQPQHF TGCAGCGGTGAGGGGAGTCAGCCCCAGCATTTT
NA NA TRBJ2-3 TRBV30 CAWIGAGRQYF TGTGCCTGGATTGGGGCTGGGAGGCAGTATTTT
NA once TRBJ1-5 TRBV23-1 CASSQSVARDGGGNQPQHF TGCGCCAGCAGTCAATCGGTCGCAAGGGACGGGGGAGGCAATCAGCCCCAGCATTTT
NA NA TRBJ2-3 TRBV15 CATSRESPQYF TGTGCCACCAGCAGAGAATCCCCGCAGTATTTT
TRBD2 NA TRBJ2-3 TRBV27 CASSPLAATDTQYF TGTGCCAGCAGTCCACTAGCGGCGACAGATACGCAGTATTTT
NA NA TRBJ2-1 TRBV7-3 CASSHGPGEQFF TGTGCCAGCAGCCACGGGCCCGGGGAGCAGTTCTTC
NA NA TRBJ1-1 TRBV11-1 CASSPGANTEAFF TGTGCCAGCAGCCCCGGGGCGAACACTGAAGCTTTCTTT
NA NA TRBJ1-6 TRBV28 CASSLVRALSSYNSPLHF TGTGCCAGCAGTTTAGTTAGAGCCTTAAGCTCCTATAATTCACCCCTCCACTTT
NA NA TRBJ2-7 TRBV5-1 CASSLEGWGYEQYF TGCGCCAGCAGCTTGGAGGGATGGGGCTACGAGCAGTACTTC
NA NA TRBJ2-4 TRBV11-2 CASSPRPPDGLVAKNIQYF TGTGCCAGCAGCCCTAGACCCCCCGACGGGTTGGTAGCCAAAAACATTCAGTACTTC
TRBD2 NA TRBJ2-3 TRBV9 CASSVAWSGGPEDTQYF TGTGCCAGCAGCGTAGCTTGGTCGGGAGGGCCGGAAGATACGCAGTATTTT
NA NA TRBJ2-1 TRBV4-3 CASSQDLGYNEQFF TGCGCCAGCAGCCAAGATTTAGGGTACAATGAGCAGTTCTTC
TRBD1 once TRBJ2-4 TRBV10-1 CASSEGTELAKNIQYF TGCGCCAGCAGTGAGGGGACAGAACTAGCCAAAAACATTCAGTACTTC
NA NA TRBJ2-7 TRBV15 CATSPDSFSYEQYF TGTGCCACCAGCCCCGACAGTTTTTCCTACGAGCAGTACTTC
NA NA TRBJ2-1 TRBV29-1 CSVDPSYNEQFF TGCAGCGTTGACCCCTCCTACAATGAGCAGTTCTTC
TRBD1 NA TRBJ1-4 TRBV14 CASSQATGINEKLFF TGTGCCAGCAGCCAAGCGACAGGGATTAATGAAAAACTGTTTTTT
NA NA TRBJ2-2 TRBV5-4 CASSLRRENTGELFF TGTGCCAGCAGCTTGCGGCGGGAGAACACCGGGGAGCTGTTTTTT
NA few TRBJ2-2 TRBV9 CASSVGTGELFF TGTGCCAGCAGCGTAGGGACCGGGGAGCTGTTTTTT
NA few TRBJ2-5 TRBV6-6 CASSWGEGRETQYF TGTGCCAGCAGTTGGGGAGAGGGGCGGGAGACCCAGTACTTC
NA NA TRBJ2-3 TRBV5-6 CASSLYPGGTDTQYF TGTGCCAGCAGCTTGTATCCAGGGGGGACAGATACGCAGTATTTT
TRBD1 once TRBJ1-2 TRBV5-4 CASSGQAPYGYTF TGTGCCAGCAGCGGACAGGCTCCCTATGGCTACACCTTC
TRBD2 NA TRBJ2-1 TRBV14 CASSHRRLAGGRSSSYNEQFF TGTGCCAGCAGCCATCGCAGACTAGCGGGAGGACGATCGTCGTCCTACAATGAGCAGTTCTTC
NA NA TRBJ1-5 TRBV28 CASSLEEGYQPQHF TGTGCCAGCAGTTTAGAAGAGGGGTATCAGCCCCAGCATTTT
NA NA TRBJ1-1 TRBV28 CASSLGEALTEAFF TGTGCCAGCAGTTTAGGGGAGGCCTTGACTGAAGCTTTCTTT
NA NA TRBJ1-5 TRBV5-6 CASSLGAAAQHF TGTGCCAGCAGCTTGGGGGCTGCGGCCCAGCATTTT